This TCR beta chain was documented in a study of type 1 and type 2 diabetes patients. Turning to the study itself: Donors were type 1 diabetes, type 2 diabetes, or nondiabetic controls.

V gave up 3 bases and J gave up 0 bases; unmatched junction bases: 2. This CDR3 region has 15 residues. The PCR template was genomic DNA. A primer set of 30 forward and 13 reverse primers amplified the CDR3. TCRdb re-called the multiplex PCR reads with MiXCR, one entry per CDR3 protein. The sample holds about 250,000 distinct CDR3 sequences, more than 40% seen once. The sequence was obtained from a man aged 18 to 29 with type 2 diabetes. Material: peripheral blood mononuclear cells (PBMCs). The rearrangement uses TRBV12-3 or TRBV12-4 and TRBJ1-1, with TRBD1 identical over 9 bases. The CDR3 is CASSLGTGMNTEAFF. The CDR3 region has the DNA TGTGCCAGCAGTTTGGGGACAGGGATGAACACTGAAGCTTTCTTT.